This T cell receptor (beta chain) was identified during a study of beta chain features in type 1 diabetes. The overall study: The study found patients and healthy donors alike in age, gender and cell yields. General study points: Significant though moderate, a shortening of TCRB CDR3s appeared in all four CD4+ subsets of Type 1 diabetes patients. Lower insertion and higher deletion counts appeared at VDJ junctions in type 1 diabetes patients.

Expressed TCRB transcripts got sequenced, as all isolated RNA was reverse transcribed. The table came from immunoSEQ multiplex PCR; TCRdb's copy has only in-frame clones and leaves some out. The sample has roughly 730,000 clones, 10% to 15% seen once. This clone was counted between two and nine times. Its antigen remains unidentified. Other DNA sequences in the sample encode the same CDR3. CDR1 is SGHRS and CDR2 is YFSETQ in the germline V gene. Trimming left V 4 bases short and J 0 bases short, with 10 bases between. The CDR3 has 14 residues. Source material: naive CD4+ T cells from blood. J is TRBJ1-1 and V is TRBV5-1, with D tentatively TRBD1 (6 bases). The receptor's source is a man aged 18 to 30 with type 1 diabetes. The CDR3 nucleotides read TGCGCCAGCAGCCCAAGGACAGTGAACACTGAAGCTTTCTTT. Translated: CASSPRTVNTEAFF.